This TCR beta chain was identified in a study of T-cell reconstitution after alpha-beta-depleted transplantation in children. This clonotype was recorded at least ten times. This CDR3 has 16 amino acids. V lost 3 bases, J lost 4 bases, and 5 bases stayed unmatched. CDR1 and CDR2 (germline): SEHNR, FQNEAQ (reference sequence). Molecular barcoding with unique molecular identifiers was used for the TCRbeta library. Each CDR3 protein is one row after TCRdb ran MiXCR on the PCR reads. The sample contains approximately 590,000 distinct CDR3 sequences, about 11% of which appear only once. This rearrangement joins TRBV7-9 to TRBJ2-2, with 10 bases matching TRBD2. The sample in question was PBMCs from the stem cell graft donor, obtained from the stem cell graft. The origin of this receptor is a human donor who donated a stem cell graft to a child with acute myeloid leukemia. In DNA, the CDR3 is TGTGCCAGCAGCTTCTTAGCGGGAGGAGTCACCGGGGAGCTGTTTTTT. As protein: CASSFLAGGVTGELFF.